These T cell receptor beta chains were read from a single sample in a study of beta chain features in type 1 diabetes. TCRdb keeps only in-frame clones here, not all; method: immunoSEQ multiplex PCR. The table lists roughly 730,000 clones, under 15% of them singletons. Sequencing used naive CD4+ T cells from blood. These receptors originate from a man aged 18-30 years with type 1 diabetes. The CDR3 runs from the conserved cysteine through the conserved F or W. A D gene is named only where the DNA matches it firmly. The size field is filled for only some rows; it gives once, few, many or a size class.

>.|TRBV20-1|.|TRBJ2-7
CSAGREGEQYF
TGCAGTGCAGGCAGGGAAGGCGAGCAGTACTTC
>TRBD1|TRBV2|.|TRBJ2-1
CASSDQAGGVEFF
TGTGCCAGCAGTGACCAGGCAGGGGGAGTGGAGTTCTTC
>TRBD1|TRBV14|few|TRBJ1-2
CASSPGQGAYYGYTF
TGTGCCAGCAGCCCCGGACAGGGGGCTTACTATGGCTACACCTTC
>.|TRBV9|.|TRBJ1-2
CASSPRPGGGYTF
TGTGCCAGCAGCCCCCGTCCTGGGGGTGGCTACACCTTC
>TRBD1|TRBV27|.|TRBJ1-2
CASSPDRGYVGYTF
TGTGCCAGCAGTCCGGACAGGGGGTACGTGGGCTACACCTTC
>.|TRBV9|few|TRBJ2-1
CASSVRGAYNEQFF
TGTGCCAGCAGCGTCCGGGGGGCGTACAATGAGCAGTTCTTC
>TRBD1|TRBV27|few|TRBJ1-4
CASSLDTGVGEKLFF
TGTGCCAGCAGTTTAGATACAGGGGTGGGGGAAAAACTGTTTTTT
>.|TRBV30|.|TRBJ1-1
CAWSLGPNTEAFF
TGTGCCTGGAGCCTCGGACCGAACACTGAAGCTTTCTTT
>.|TRBV18|few|TRBJ2-5
CASSPSRGETQYF
TGTGCCAGCTCACCATCAAGGGGAGAGACCCAGTACTTC
>TRBD2|TRBV4-1|few|TRBJ2-1
CASSRQLALGTYNEQFF
TGCGCCAGCAGCCGCCAACTAGCGTTGGGGACCTACAATGAGCAGTTCTTC
>TRBD2|TRBV5-1|.|TRBJ2-5
CASSSLAGDPGKTQYF
TGCGCCAGCAGCTCACTAGCGGGGGACCCCGGGAAGACCCAGTACTTC
>.|TRBV4-2|.|TRBJ1-1
CASSRGVDTEAFF
TGTGCCAGCAGCCGAGGGGTAGACACTGAAGCTTTCTTT
>TRBD1|TRBV27|few|TRBJ2-1
CASSPFNRGNEQFF
TGTGCCAGCAGCCCGTTTAACAGGGGAAATGAGCAGTTCTTC
>.|TRBV28|.|TRBJ2-7
CASSWSQYEQYF
TGTGCCAGCAGTTGGTCCCAATACGAGCAGTACTTC
>.|TRBV9|.|TRBJ2-5
CASSVMGYQETQYF
TGTGCCAGCAGCGTTATGGGGTACCAAGAGACCCAGTACTTC
>TRBD1|TRBV6-1|few|TRBJ1-2
CASSEDRGLWYGYTF
TGTGCCAGCAGTGAAGACAGGGGGCTCTGGTATGGCTACACCTTC
>.|TRBV6-6|.|TRBJ1-2
CASSEYPNYGYTF
TGTGCCAGCAGCGAGTACCCTAACTATGGCTACACCTTC
>TRBD1|TRBV6-4|few|TRBJ2-1
CASSEVQGIGQFF
TGTGCCAGCAGTGAAGTACAGGGGATAGGGCAGTTCTTC
>.|TRBV7-2|.|TRBJ2-5
CASTPTAPAGETQYF
TGTGCCAGCACCCCGACTGCGCCGGCTGGAGAGACCCAGTACTTC
>.|TRBV15|few|TRBJ1-1
CATSRDMNFEAFF
TGTGCCACCAGCAGAGATATGAACTTTGAAGCTTTCTTT
>TRBD1|TRBV15|few|TRBJ1-5
CATEDRSNQPQHF
TGTGCCACTGAGGACAGGAGCAATCAGCCCCAGCATTTT
>.|TRBV18|.|TRBJ2-7
CASSPSGTGVLTYEQYF
TGTGCCAGCTCACCCTCCGGGACGGGAGTCCTCACCTACGAGCAGTACTTC
>.|TRBV18|few|TRBJ2-1
CASSPAGLYSYNEQFF
TGTGCCAGCTCACCAGCAGGACTATACTCCTACAATGAGCAGTTCTTC
>.|TRBV5-6|few|TRBJ1-2
CASSPRRADYGYTF
TGTGCCAGCAGCCCCCGGCGGGCAGACTATGGCTACACCTTC
>.|TRBV5-1|few|TRBJ2-2
CASSLGQADTGELFF
TGCGCCAGCAGCTTGGGACAAGCGGACACCGGGGAGCTGTTTTTT
>.|TRBV6-5|.|TRBJ2-1
CASSYSGGGARDEQFF
TGTGCCAGCAGTTACTCCGGAGGGGGGGCGCGGGATGAGCAGTTCTTC
>.|TRBV18|.|TRBJ1-1
CASSPTLNTEAFF
TGTGCCAGCTCACCTACATTGAACACTGAAGCTTTCTTT
>.|TRBV9|few|TRBJ1-1
CASSPVSMNTEAFF
TGTGCCAGCAGCCCGGTGTCCATGAACACTGAAGCTTTCTTT
>.|TRBV5-1|.|TRBJ2-6
CASSLDLGTGANVLTF
TGCGCCAGCAGCTTAGATCTGGGTACAGGGGCCAACGTCCTGACTTTC
>TRBD2|TRBV7-9|.|TRBJ2-7
CASSLVTSGGAYEQYF
TGTGCCAGCAGCTTAGTTACTAGCGGGGGAGCCTACGAGCAGTACTTC
>TRBD1|TRBV29-1|.|TRBJ2-7
CSVLRGTGQNEQYF
TGCAGCGTCCTCAGGGGGACAGGGCAGAACGAGCAGTACTTC
>.|TRBV7-9|few|TRBJ2-7
CASSYLRERWYF
TGTGCCAGCAGCTACCTTAGAGAGAGGTGGTACTTC
>TRBD1|TRBV30|.|TRBJ1-6
CAWNRDSSFNSPLHF
TGTGCCTGGAATAGGGACAGCAGCTTTAATTCACCCCTCCACTTT
>.|TRBV7-6|few|TRBJ1-2
CASSFDSSNYGYTF
TGTGCCAGCAGCTTCGACAGCAGTAACTATGGCTACACCTTC
>.|TRBV7-2|.|TRBJ2-3
CASSLALAGFIDTQYF
TGTGCCAGCAGCTTAGCTTTGGCTGGGTTTATAGATACGCAGTATTTT
>.|TRBV18|.|TRBJ1-1
CASSPPSAPAGQAFF
TGTGCCAGCTCACCACCCTCGGCGCCCGCTGGGCAAGCTTTCTTT
>.|TRBV29-1|.|TRBJ1-1
CSVEVGEMNTEAFF
TGCAGCGTTGAAGTTGGAGAGATGAACACTGAAGCTTTCTTT
>TRBD2|TRBV7-8|.|TRBJ2-1
CASSQGAGRDEQFF
TGTGCCAGCAGCCAGGGAGCGGGGAGGGATGAGCAGTTCTTC
>.|TRBV28|.|TRBJ2-7
CASNRASYEQYF
TGTGCCAGCAACCGGGCTTCCTACGAGCAGTACTTC
>TRBD1|TRBV2|.|TRBJ1-5
CASSERSGGDQPQHF
TGTGCCAGCAGTGAGCGTTCAGGGGGCGACCAGCCCCAGCATTTT